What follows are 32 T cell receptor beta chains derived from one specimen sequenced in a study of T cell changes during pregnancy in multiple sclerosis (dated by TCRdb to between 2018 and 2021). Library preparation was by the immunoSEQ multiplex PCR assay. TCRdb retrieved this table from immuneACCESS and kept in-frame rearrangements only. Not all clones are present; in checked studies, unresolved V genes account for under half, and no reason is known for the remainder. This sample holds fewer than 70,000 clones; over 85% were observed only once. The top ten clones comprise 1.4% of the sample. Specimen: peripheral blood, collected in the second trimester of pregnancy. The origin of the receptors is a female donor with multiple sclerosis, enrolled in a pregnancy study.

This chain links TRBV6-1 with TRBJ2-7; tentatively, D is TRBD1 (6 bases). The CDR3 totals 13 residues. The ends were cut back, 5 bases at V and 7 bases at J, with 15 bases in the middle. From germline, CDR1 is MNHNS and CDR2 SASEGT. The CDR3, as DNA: TGTGCCAGCAGTAACCTACAGGGTGTGGAGCAGTACTTC. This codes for CASSNLQGVEQYF.

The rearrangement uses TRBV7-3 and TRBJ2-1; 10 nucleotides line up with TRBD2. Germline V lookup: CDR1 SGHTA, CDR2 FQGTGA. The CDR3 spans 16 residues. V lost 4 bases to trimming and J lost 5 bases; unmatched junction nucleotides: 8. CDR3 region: CASSSSGLANHNEQFF. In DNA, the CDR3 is TGTGCCAGCAGCTCCTCGGGACTAGCGAATCACAATGAGCAGTTCTTC.

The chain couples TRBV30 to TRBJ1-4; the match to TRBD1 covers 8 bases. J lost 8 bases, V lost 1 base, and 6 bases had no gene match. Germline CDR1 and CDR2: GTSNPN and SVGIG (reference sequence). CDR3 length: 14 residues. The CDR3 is CAWSDSGGGEKLFF. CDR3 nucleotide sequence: TGTGCCTGGAGTGACTCAGGGGGCGGCGAAAAACTGTTTTTT.

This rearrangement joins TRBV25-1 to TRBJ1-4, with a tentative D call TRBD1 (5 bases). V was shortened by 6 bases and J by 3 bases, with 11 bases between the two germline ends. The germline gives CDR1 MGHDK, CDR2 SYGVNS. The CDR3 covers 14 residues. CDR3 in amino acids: CASSLGGSNEKLFF. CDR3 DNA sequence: TGTGCCAGCAGCCTGGGGGGGTCTAATGAAAAACTGTTTTTT.

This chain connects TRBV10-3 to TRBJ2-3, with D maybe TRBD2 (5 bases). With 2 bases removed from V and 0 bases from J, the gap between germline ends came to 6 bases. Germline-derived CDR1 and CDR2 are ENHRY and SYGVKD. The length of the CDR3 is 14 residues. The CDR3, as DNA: TGTGCCATCAGTGAGCGGGAAAGCACAGATACGCAGTATTTT. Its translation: CAISERESTDTQYF.

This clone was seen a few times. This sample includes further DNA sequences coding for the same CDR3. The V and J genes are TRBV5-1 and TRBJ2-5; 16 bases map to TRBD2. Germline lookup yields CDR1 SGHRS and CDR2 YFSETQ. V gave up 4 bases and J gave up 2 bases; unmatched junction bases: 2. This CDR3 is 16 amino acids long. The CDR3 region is CASSPGLAGGQETQYF. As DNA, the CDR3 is TGCGCCAGCAGCCCGGGACTAGCGGGAGGGCAAGAGACCCAGTACTTC.

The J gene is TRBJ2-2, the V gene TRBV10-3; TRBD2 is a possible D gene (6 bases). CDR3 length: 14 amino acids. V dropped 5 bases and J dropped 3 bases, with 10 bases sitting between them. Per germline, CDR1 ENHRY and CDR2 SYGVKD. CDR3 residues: CAISPIADTGELFF. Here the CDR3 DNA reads TGTGCCATCAGTCCTATAGCGGACACCGGGGAGCTGTTTTTT.

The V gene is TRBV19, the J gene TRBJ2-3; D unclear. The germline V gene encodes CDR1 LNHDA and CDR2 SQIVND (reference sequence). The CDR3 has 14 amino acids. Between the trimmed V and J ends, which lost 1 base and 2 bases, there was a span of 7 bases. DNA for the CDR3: TGTGCCAGTAGTATAGTTTATTTCACAGATACGCAGTATTTT. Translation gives CASSIVYFTDTQYF.

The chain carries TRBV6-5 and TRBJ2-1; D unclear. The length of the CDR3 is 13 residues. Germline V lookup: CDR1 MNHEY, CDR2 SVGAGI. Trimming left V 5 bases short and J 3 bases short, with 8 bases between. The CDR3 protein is CASSVRSYNEQFF. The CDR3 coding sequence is TGTGCCAGCAGTGTTCGGAGCTACAATGAGCAGTTCTTC.

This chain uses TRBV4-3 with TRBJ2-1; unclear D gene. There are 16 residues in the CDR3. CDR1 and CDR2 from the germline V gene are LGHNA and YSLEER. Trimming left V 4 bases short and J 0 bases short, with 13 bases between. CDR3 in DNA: TGCGCCAGCAGCCCAAAGGCAGGTTTCTCCTACAATGAGCAGTTCTTC. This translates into CASSPKAGFSYNEQFF.

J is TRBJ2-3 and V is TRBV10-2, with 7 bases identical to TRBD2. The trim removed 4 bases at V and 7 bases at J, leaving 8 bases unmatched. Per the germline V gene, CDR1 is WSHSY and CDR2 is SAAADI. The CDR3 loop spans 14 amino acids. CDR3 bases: TGCGCCAGCAGTGCGGCGGGAGAGGAGTATACGCAGTATTTT. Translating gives CASSAAGEEYTQYF.

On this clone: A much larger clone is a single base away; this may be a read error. Here the CDR3 DNA reads TGTGCCAGCAGTGATAACAGGGGGGACACCGGGGAGCTGTTTTTT. Amino acid sequence: CASSDNRGDTGELFF. The V call is TRBV25-1, the J call TRBJ2-2, with TRBD1 matching over 8 bases. V lost 3 bases, J lost 3 bases, and 3 bases stayed unmatched. The germline CDR1 and CDR2 sequences are MGHDK and SYGVNS. This CDR3 is 15 amino acids long.

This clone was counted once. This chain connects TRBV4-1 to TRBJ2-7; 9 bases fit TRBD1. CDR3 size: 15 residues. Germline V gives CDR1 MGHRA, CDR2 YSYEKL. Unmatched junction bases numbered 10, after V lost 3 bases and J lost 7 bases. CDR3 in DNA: TGCGCCAGCAGCCAGGCTGGACAGGGGACGAGGGAGCAGTACTTC. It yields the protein CASSQAGQGTREQYF.

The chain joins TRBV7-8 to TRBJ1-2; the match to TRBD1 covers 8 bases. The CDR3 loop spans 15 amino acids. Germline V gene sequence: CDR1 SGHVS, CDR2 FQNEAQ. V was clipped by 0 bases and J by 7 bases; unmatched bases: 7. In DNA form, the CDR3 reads TGTGCCAGCAGCTTAGCACAGGGGGAGAAGTCTGGCTACACCTTC. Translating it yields CASSLAQGEKSGYTF.

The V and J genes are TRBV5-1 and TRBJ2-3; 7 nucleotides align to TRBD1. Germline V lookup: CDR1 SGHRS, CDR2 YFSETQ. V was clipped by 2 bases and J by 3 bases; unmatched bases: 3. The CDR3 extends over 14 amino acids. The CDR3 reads CASSFRGSTDTQYF. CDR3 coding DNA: TGCGCCAGCAGCTTCAGGGGGTCAACAGATACGCAGTATTTT.

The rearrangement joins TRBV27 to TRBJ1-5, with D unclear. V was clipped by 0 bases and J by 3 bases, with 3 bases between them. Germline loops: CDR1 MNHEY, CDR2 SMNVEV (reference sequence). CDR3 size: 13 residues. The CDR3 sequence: CASSLSHNQPQHF. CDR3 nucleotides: TGTGCCAGCAGTTTATCACACAATCAGCCCCAGCATTTT.

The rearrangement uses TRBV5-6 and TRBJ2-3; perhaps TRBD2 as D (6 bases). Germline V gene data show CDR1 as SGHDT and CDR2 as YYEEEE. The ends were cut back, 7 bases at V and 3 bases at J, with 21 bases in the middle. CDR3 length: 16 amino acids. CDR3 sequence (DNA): TGTGCCAGCGGCCGGGGGTTGAGGCAATTTACAGATACGCAGTATTTT. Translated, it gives CASGRGLRQFTDTQYF.

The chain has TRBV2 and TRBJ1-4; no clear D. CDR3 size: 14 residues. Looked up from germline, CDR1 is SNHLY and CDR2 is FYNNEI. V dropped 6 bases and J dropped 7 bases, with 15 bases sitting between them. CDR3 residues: CASRSTKRGEKLFF. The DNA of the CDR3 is TGTGCCAGCAGATCGACTAAGCGGGGTGAAAAACTGTTTTTT.

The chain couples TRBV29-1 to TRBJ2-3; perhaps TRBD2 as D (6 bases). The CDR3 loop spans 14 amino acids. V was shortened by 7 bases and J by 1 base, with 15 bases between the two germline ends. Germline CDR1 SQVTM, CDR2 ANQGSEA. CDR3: CSGSGRRGTDTQYF. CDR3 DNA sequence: TGCAGCGGGTCAGGGCGGAGGGGCACAGATACGCAGTATTTT.

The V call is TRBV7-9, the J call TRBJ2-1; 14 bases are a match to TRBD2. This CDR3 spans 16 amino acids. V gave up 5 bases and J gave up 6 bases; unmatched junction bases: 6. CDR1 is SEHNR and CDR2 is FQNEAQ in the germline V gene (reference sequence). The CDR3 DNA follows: TGTGCCAGCAGCGCCCTGACTAGCGGGGGGGGCAATGAGCAGTTCTTC. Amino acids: CASSALTSGGGNEQFF.

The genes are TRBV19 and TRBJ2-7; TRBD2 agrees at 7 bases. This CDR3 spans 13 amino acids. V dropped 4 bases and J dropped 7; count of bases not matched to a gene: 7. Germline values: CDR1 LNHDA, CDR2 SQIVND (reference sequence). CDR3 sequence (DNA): TGTGCCAGTAGTACGAAGCGGGACTTTGAGCAGTACTTC. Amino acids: CASSTKRDFEQYF.

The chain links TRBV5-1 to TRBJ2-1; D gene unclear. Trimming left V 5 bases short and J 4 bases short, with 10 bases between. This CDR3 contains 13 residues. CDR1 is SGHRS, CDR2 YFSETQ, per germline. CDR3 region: CASRSTQYNEQFF. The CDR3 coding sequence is TGCGCCAGCAGAAGTACACAGTACAATGAGCAGTTCTTC. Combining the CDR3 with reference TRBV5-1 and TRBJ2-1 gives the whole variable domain KAGVTQTPRYLIKTRGQQVTLSCSPISGHRSVSWYQQTPGQGLQFLFEYFSETQRNKGNFPGRFSGRQFSNSRSEMNVSTLELGDSALYLCASRSTQYNEQFFGPGTRLTVL.

The CDR3 nucleotides read TGTGCCAGCAGCGTAGGGTCGCGGGAGTACTACGAGCAGTACTTC. It is translated as CASSVGSREYYEQYF. The rearrangement links TRBV9 to TRBJ2-7; TRBD2 matches at 7 bases. The CDR3 runs 15 residues. Germline lookup yields CDR1 SGDLS and CDR2 YYNGEE. V was clipped by 0 bases and J by 3 bases; unmatched bases: 6.

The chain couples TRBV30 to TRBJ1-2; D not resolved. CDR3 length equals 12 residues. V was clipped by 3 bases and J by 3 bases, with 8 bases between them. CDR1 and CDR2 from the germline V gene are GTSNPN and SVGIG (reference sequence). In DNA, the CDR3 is TGTGCCTGGAGACTAAGTTACTATGGCTACACCTTC. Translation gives CAWRLSYYGYTF.

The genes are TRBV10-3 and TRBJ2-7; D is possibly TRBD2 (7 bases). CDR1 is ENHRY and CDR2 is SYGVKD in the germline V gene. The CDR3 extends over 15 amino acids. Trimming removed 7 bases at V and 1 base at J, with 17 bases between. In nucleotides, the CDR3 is TGTGCCATCATCGCCGGACTAGGGGGATCCTACGAGCAGTACTTC. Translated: CAIIAGLGGSYEQYF.

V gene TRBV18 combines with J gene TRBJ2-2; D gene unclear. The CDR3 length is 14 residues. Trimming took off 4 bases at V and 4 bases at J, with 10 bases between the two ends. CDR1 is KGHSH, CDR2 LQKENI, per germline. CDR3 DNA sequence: TGTGCCAGCTCACTTGTCCAACTCACCGGGGAGCTGTTTTTT. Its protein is CASSLVQLTGELFF. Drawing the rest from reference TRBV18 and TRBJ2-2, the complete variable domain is NAGVMQNPRHLVRRRGQEARLRCSPMKGHSHVYWYRQLPEEGLKFMVYLQKENIIDESGMPKERFSAEFPKEGPSILRIQQVVRGDSAAYFCASSLVQLTGELFFGEGSRLTVL.

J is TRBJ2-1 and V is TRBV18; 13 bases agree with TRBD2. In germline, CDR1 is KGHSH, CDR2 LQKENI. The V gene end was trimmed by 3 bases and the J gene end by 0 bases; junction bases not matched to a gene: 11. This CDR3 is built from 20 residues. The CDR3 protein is CASSPQRKGTSGNSYNEQFF. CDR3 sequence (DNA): TGTGCCAGCTCACCCCAGAGGAAGGGGACTAGCGGGAACTCCTACAATGAGCAGTTCTTC.

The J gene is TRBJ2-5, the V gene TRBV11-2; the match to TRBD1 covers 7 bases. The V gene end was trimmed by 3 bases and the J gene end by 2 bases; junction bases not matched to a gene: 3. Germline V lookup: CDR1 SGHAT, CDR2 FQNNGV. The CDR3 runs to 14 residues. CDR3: CASSFVQGQETQYF. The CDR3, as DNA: TGTGCCAGCAGCTTTGTACAGGGGCAAGAGACCCAGTACTTC.

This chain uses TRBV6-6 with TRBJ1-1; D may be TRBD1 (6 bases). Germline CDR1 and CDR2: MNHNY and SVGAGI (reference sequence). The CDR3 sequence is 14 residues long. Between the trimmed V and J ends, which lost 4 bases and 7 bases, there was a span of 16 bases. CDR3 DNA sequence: TGTGCCAGCAGTTTCGTGTGGGGGCACGTTGAAGCTTTCTTT. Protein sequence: CASSFVWGHVEAFF.

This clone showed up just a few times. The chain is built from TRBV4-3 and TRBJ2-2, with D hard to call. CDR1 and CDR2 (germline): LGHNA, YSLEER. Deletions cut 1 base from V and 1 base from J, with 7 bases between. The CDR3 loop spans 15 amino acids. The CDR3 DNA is TGCGCCAGCAGCCAAGCGGCAGGGAACACCGGGGAGCTGTTTTTT. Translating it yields CASSQAAGNTGELFF.

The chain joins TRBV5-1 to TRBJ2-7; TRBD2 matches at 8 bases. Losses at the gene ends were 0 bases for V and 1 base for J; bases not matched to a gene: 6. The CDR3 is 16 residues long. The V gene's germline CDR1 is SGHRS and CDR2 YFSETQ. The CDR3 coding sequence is TGCGCCAGCAGCTTGGACGGGGGGGCTAGTTCCTACGAGCAGTACTTC. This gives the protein CASSLDGGASSYEQYF.

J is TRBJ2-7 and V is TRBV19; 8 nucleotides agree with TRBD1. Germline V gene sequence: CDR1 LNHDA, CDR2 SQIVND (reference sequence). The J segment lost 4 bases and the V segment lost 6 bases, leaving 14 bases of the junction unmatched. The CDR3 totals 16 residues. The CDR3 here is CASSPRAGTGTYEQYF. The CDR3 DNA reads TGTGCCAGTAGCCCTAGGGCCGGGACAGGAACGTACGAGCAGTACTTC.